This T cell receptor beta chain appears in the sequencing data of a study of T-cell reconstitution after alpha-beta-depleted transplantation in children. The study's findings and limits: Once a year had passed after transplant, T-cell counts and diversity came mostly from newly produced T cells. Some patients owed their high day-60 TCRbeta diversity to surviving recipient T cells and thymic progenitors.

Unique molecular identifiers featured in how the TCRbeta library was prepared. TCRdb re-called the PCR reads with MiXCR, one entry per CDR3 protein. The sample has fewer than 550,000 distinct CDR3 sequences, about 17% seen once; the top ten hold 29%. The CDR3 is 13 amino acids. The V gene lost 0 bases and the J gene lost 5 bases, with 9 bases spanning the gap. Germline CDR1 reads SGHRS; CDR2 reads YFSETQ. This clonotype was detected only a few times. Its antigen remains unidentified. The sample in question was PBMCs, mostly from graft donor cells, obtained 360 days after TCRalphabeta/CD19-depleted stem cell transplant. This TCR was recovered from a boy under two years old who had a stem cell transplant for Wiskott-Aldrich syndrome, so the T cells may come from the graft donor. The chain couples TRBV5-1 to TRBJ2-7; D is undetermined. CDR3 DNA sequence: TGCGCCAGCAGCTTGGCTGGGTGGGACGAGCAGTACTTC. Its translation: CASSLAGWDEQYF.